The rows below give T cell receptor beta chains drawn from one sample of a study of patients and donors after allogeneic stem cell transplantation. TCRdb called the RT-PCR reads again in MiXCR, with one record for every CDR3 protein. The sample carries 800,000 to 1,000,000 distinct CDR3 sequences, over 15% recorded once. The sequenced sample consisted of blood, either unsorted or a sorted T cell fraction (not recorded which). These receptors all stem from a human donor who was either an allogeneic HSCT recipient or a stem cell or donor lymphocyte infusion donor (not recorded which). It is not recorded whose cells these are; they may come from a transplant donor. CDR3s include the opening cysteine and the closing phenylalanine or tryptophan. A D gene is named only where the DNA matches it firmly. Only some rows state a clone size, as once, few, many or a class for expanded clones.

TRBV9	few	TRBJ2-3	-	TGTGCCAGCACCAGAATCACAGATACGCAGTATTTT	CASTRITDTQYF
TRBV5-1	-	TRBJ2-7	TRBD2	TGCGCCAGCAGCCTTGTGAGCGGGAGGCTGAGCGAGCAGTACTTC	CASSLVSGRLSEQYF
TRBV12-3/TRBV12-4	-	TRBJ2-3	-	TGTGCCAGCAGTGCACACCGACTACTAGGCACAGATACGCAGTATTTT	CASSAHRLLGTDTQYF
TRBV9	few	TRBJ1-6	TRBD1	TGTGCCAGCAGCGATCGTACAGGGGGAGGGTCACCCCTCCACTTT	CASSDRTGGGSPLHF
TRBV11-3	-	TRBJ2-1	-	TGTGCCAGCAGCTTAAGGCTCGATGAGCAGTTCTTC	CASSLRLDEQFF
TRBV2	few	TRBJ1-3	TRBD1	TGTGCCAGCGGAGCAGGGGGCTTTGGAAACACCATATATTTT	CASGAGGFGNTIYF
TRBV12-3/TRBV12-4	-	TRBJ2-3	-	TGTGCCAGCAGTTTAGCAGGGGTTGAGGATACGCAGTATTTT	CASSLAGVEDTQYF
TRBV12-3/TRBV12-4	many	TRBJ1-5	-	TGTGCCAGCACCCACACGGGTCAGCCCCAGCATTTT	CASTHTGQPQHF
TRBV20-1	-	TRBJ1-5	TRBD1	TGCAGTGCTAGGGAAGGGGGCGAAGGCAATCAGCCCCAGCATTTT	CSAREGGEGNQPQHF
TRBV18	-	TRBJ2-3	-	TGTGCCAGCTCACCACGGACAGCTACGCAGTATTTT	CASSPRTATQYF
TRBV12-3/TRBV12-4	few	TRBJ2-6	-	TGTGCCAGCAGGGCCGCGAGCTCTGGGGCCAACGTCCTGACTTTC	CASRAASSGANVLTF
TRBV9	-	TRBJ2-6	-	TGTGCCAGCAGCGTCTCACAGGGAACTGGGGCCAACGTCCTGACTTTC	CASSVSQGTGANVLTF
TRBV9	few	TRBJ1-1	-	TGTGCCAGCAGCGTAGGGGGCAGGGGAGGAACTGAAGCTTTCTTT	CASSVGGRGGTEAFF
TRBV12-3/TRBV12-4	few	TRBJ2-7	TRBD2	TGTGCCAGCAGCCTGGCTAGCGGGACCACCTACGAGCAGTACTTC	CASSLASGTTYEQYF
TRBV24-1	many	TRBJ2-2	-	TGTGCCACCAGTGACAGCATAGCCGGGGAGCTGTTTTTT	CATSDSIAGELFF
TRBV10-3	few	TRBJ2-5	TRBD2	TGTGCCATCAGTGTGAGTGGTAGCGGGAGTCGAGAGACCCAGTACTTC	CAISVSGSGSRETQYF
TRBV24-1	many	TRBJ2-7	-	TGTGCCACCAGTGATAACCGGGGGCCGGACTACGAGCAGTACTTC	CATSDNRGPDYEQYF